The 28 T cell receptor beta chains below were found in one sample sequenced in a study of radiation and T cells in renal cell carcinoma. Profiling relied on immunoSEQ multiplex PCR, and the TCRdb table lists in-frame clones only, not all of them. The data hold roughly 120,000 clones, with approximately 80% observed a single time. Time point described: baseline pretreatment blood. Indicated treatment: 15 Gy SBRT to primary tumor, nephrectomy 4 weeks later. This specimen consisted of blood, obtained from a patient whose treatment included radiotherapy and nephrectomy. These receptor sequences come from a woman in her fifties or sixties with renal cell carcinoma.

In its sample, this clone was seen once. CDR3 residues: CASSLGGSEQFF. CDR3 coding DNA: TGCGCCAGCAGCTTGGGGGGGAGTGAGCAGTTCTTC. The chain uses TRBV5-1 and TRBJ2-1; possibly TRBD1 or TRBD2 for D (5 bases each). Trimming removed 0 bases from V and 9 bases from J, with 7 bases in between. CDR1 and CDR2 from the germline V gene are SGHRS and YFSETQ. The CDR3 sequence is 12 residues long.

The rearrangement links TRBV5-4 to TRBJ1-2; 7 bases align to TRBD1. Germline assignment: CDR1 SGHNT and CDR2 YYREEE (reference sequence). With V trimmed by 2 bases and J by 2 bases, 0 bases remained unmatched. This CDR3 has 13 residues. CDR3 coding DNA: TGTGCCAGCAGCTTACAGGGGAACTATGGCTACACCTTC. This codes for CASSLQGNYGYTF.

CDR3 nucleotides: TGCGCCAGCAGCTTTACAGATACGCAGTATTTT. It encodes CASSFTDTQYF. V gene TRBV5-1 combines with J gene TRBJ2-3, with D unclear. Per the germline V gene, CDR1 is SGHRS and CDR2 is YFSETQ. The CDR3 sequence is 11 residues long. The germline V and J ends were trimmed by 2 bases and 3 bases, with 1 base remaining between them.

The CDR3 nucleotides read TGTGCCAGCAGCTTACAGGGAGCGGACACCGGGGAGCTGTTTTTT. Translation: CASSLQGADTGELFF. The V and J genes are TRBV7-8 and TRBJ2-2, with D perhaps assigned TRBD1 or TRBD2 (5 bases each). The V gene's germline CDR1 is SGHVS and CDR2 FQNEAQ. V lost 2 bases to trimming and J lost 3 bases, with 10 bases between them. This CDR3 contains 15 residues.

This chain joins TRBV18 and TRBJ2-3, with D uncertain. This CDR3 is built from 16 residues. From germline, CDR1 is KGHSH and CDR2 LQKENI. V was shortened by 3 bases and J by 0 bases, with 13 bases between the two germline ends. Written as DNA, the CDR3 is TGTGCCAGCTCACCGGTAGAGGACCTTAGCACAGATACGCAGTATTTT. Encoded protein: CASSPVEDLSTDTQYF.

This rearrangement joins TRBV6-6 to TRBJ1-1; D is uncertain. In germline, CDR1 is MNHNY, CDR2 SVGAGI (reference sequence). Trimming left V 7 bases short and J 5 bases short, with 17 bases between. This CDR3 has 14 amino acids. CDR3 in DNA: TGTGCCAGCACCCCGGCCCGACTGAGGACTGAAGCTTTCTTT. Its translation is CASTPARLRTEAFF.

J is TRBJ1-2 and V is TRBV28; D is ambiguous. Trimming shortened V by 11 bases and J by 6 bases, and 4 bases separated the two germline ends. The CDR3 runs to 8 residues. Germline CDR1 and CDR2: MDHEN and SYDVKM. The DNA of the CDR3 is TGTGCCGTAGATGGCTACACCTTC. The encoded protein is CAVDGYTF.

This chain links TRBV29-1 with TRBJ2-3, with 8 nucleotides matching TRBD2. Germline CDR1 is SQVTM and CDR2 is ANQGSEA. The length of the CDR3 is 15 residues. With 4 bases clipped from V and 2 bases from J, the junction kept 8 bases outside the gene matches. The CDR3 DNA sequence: TGCAGCGTTGGGAATCCGGGAGGGGCCACAGATACGCAGTATTTT. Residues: CSVGNPGGATDTQYF.

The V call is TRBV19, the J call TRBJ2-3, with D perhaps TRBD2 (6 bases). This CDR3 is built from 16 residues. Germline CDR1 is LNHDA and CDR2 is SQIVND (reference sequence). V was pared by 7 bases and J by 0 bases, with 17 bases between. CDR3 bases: TGTGCCAGTATGGGGAGGTCCAGACCTAGCACAGATACGCAGTATTTT. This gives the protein CASMGRSRPSTDTQYF. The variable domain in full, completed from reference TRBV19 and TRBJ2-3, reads DGGITQSPKYLFRKEGQNVTLSCEQNLNHDAMYWYRQDPGQGLRLIYYSQIVNDFQKGDIAEGYSVSREKKESFPLTVTSAQKNPTAFYLCASMGRSRPSTDTQYFGPGTRLTVL.

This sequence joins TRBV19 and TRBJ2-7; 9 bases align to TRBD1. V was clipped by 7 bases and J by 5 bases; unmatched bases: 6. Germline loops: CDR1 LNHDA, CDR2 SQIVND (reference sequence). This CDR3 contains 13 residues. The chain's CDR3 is CASKGQGIDEQYF. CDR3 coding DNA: TGTGCCAGTAAGGGACAGGGTATCGACGAGCAGTACTTC.

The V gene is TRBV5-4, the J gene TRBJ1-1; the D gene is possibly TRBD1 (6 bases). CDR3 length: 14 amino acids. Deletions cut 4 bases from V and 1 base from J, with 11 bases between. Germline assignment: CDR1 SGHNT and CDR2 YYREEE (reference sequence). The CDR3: CASSGGQSNTEAFF. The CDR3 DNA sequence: TGTGCCAGCAGCGGAGGACAGTCGAACACTGAAGCTTTCTTT.

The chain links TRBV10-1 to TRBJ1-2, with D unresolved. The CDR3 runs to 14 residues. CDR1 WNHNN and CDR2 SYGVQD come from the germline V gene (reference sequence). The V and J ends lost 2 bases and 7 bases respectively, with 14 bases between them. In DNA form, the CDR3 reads TGCGCCAGCAGTGAGCGGCGGGAGGGCGCTGGCTACACCTTC. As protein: CASSERREGAGYTF.

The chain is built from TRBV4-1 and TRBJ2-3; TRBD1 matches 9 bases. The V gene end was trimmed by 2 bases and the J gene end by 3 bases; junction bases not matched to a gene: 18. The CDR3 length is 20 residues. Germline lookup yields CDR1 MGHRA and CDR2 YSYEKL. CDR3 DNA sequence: TGCGCCAGCAGCCAAACCGGACAGGGGACAAGGGAGTTGGTAACAGATACGCAGTATTTT. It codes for CASSQTGQGTRELVTDTQYF.

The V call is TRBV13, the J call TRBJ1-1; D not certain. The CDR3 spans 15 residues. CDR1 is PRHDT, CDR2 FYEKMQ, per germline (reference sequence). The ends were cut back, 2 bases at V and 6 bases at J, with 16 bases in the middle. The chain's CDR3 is CASSLRAIANAEAFF. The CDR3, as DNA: TGTGCCAGCAGCTTAAGGGCTATAGCAAACGCTGAAGCTTTCTTT.

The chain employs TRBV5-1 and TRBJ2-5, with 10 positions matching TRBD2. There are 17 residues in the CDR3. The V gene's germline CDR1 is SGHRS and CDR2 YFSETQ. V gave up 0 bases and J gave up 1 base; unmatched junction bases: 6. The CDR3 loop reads CASSLGAGGNIQETQYF. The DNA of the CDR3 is TGCGCCAGCAGCTTGGGAGCGGGGGGGAACATCCAAGAGACCCAGTACTTC.

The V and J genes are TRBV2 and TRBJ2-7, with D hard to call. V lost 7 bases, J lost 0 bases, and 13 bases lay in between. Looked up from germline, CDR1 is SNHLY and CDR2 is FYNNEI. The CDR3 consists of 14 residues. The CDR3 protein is CASILKTNSYEQYF. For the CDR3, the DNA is TGTGCCAGCATCCTAAAGACGAACTCCTACGAGCAGTACTTC.

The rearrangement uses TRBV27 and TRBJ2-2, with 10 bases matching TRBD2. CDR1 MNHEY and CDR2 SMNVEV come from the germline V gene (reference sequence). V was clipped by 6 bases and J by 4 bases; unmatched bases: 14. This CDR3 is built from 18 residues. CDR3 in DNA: TGTGCCAGCAGGGGAAACAGGGGCCTAGCGGGGGCCACCGGGGAGCTGTTTTTT. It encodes CASRGNRGLAGATGELFF.

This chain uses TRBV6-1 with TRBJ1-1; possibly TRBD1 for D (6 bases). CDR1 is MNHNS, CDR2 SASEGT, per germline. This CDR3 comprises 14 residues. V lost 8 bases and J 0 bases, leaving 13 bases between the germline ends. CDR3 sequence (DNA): TGTGCCAGCGGGGGCGTCAACATGAACACTGAAGCTTTCTTT. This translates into CASGGVNMNTEAFF.

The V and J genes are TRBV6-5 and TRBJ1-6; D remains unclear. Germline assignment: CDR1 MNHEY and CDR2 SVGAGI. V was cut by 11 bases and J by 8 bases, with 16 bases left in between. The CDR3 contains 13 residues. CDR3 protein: CAVSAGYHSPLHF. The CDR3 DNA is TGTGCCGTATCCGCGGGGTATCATTCACCCCTCCACTTT.

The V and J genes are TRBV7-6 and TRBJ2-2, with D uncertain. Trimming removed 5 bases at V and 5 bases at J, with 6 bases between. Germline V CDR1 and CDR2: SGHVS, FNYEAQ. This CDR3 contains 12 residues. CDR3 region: CASSISTGELFF. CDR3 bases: TGTGCCAGCAGCATCTCGACCGGGGAGCTGTTTTTT.

CDR3: CASSGTSGYEQYF. CDR3 DNA: TGTGCCAGCAGTGGTACTAGCGGCTACGAGCAGTACTTC. This chain connects TRBV2 to TRBJ2-7, with TRBD2 identical over 8 bases. Germline lookup yields CDR1 SNHLY and CDR2 FYNNEI. The CDR3 totals 13 residues. V dropped 4 bases and J dropped 3; count of bases not matched to a gene: 2.

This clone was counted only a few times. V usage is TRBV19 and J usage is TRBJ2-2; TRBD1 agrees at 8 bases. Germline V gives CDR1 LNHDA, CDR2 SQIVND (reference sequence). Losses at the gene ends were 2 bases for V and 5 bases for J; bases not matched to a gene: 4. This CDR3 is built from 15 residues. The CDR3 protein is CASSIRTGRTGELFF. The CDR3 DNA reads TGTGCCAGTAGTATAAGGACAGGGCGGACCGGGGAGCTGTTTTTT.

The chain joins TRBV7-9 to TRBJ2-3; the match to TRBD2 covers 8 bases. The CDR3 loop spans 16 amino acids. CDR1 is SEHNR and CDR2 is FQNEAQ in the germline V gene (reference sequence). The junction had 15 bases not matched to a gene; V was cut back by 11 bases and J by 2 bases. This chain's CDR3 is CALSRRLAPNTDTQYF. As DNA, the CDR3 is TGTGCCCTCTCCAGGAGACTAGCGCCTAACACAGATACGCAGTATTTT.

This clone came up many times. The CDR3 here is CAWSVLAGYNEQFF. The DNA for the CDR3 is TGTGCCTGGAGTGTACTAGCGGGGTACAATGAGCAGTTCTTC. V is TRBV30 and J is TRBJ2-1; 10 bases align to TRBD2. The CDR3 is 14 amino acids. V lost 0 bases and J lost 4; bases outside the gene matches: 0. Germline CDR1 GTSNPN, CDR2 SVGIG (reference sequence).

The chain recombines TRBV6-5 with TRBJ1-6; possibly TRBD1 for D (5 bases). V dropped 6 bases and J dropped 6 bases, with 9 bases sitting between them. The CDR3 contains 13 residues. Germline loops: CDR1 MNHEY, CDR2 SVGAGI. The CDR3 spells CASRRGANSPLHF. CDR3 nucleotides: TGTGCCAGCAGGAGAGGGGCTAATTCACCCCTCCACTTT.

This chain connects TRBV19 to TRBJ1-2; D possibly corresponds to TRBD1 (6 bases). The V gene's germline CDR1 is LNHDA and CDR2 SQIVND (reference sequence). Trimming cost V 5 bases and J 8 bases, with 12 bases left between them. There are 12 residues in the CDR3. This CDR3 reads CASSQGHEGYTF. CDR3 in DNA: TGTGCCAGTAGTCAGGGGCACGAGGGCTACACCTTC.

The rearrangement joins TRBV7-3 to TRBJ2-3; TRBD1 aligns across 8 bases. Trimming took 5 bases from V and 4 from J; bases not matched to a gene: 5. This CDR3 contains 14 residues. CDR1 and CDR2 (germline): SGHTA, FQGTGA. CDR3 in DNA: TGTGCCAGCAGCCTACGGACAGGGTCAGATACGCAGTATTTT. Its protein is CASSLRTGSDTQYF.

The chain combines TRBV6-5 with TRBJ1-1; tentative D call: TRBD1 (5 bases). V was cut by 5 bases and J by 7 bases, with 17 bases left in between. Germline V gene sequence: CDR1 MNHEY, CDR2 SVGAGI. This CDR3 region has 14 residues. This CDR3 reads CASSTTVTGSEAFF. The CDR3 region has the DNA TGTGCCAGCAGTACGACAGTCACAGGCAGTGAAGCTTTCTTT.